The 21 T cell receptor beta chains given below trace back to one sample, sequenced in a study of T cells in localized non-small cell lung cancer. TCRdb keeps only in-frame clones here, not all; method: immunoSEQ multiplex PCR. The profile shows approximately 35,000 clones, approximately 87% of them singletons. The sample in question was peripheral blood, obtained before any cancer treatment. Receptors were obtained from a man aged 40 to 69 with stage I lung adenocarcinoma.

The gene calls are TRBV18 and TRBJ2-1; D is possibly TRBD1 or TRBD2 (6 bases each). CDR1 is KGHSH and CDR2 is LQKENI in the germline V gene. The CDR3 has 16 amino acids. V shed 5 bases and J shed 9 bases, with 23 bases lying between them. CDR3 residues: CASSSFVPGAQVEQFF. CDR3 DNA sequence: TGTGCCAGCTCATCATTCGTCCCGGGGGCGCAGGTTGAGCAGTTCTTC.

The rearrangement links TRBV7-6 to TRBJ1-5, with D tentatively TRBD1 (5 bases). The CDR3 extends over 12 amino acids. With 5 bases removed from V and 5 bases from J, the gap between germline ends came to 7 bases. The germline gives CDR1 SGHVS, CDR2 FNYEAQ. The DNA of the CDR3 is TGTGCCAGCAGCCCGGGGGATCAGCCCCAGCATTTT. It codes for CASSPGDQPQHF. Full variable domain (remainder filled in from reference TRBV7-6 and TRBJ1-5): GAGVSQSPRYKVTKRGQDVALRCDPISGHVSLYWYRQALGQGPEFLTYFNYEAQQDKSGLPNDRFSAERPEGSISTLTIQRTEQRDSAMYRCASSPGDQPQHFGDGTRLSIL.

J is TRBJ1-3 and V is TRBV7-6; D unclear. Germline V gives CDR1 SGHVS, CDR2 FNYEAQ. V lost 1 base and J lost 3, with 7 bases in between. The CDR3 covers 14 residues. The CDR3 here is CASSLDQVGNTIYF. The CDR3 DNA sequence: TGTGCCAGCAGCTTAGATCAGGTTGGAAACACCATATATTTT.

This CDR3 reads CASSIPRTGLAGELFF. The CDR3 region has the DNA TGTGCCAGTAGTATCCCACGGACAGGTCTAGCCGGGGAGCTGTTTTTT. The chain joins TRBV19 to TRBJ2-2, with TRBD1 identical over 7 bases. Germline V CDR1 and CDR2: LNHDA, SQIVND (reference sequence). With 3 bases clipped from V and 6 bases from J, the junction kept 10 bases outside the gene matches. The CDR3 spans 16 residues. Drawing the rest from reference TRBV19 and TRBJ2-2, the complete variable domain is DGGITQSPKYLFRKEGQNVTLSCEQNLNHDAMYWYRQDPGQGLRLIYYSQIVNDFQKGDIAEGYSVSREKKESFPLTVTSAQKNPTAFYLCASSIPRTGLAGELFFGEGSRLTVL.

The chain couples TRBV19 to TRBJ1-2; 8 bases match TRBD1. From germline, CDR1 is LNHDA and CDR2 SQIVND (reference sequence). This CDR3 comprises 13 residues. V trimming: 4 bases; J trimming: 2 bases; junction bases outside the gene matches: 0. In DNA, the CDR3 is TGTGCCAGTAGTACAGGGGGCAACTATGGCTACACCTTC. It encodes CASSTGGNYGYTF.

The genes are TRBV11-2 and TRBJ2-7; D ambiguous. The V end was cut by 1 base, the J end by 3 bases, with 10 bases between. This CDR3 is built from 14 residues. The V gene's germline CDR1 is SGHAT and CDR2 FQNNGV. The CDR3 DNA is TGTGCCAGCAGCTTAGGCCAATCAGTCTACGAGCAGTACTTC. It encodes CASSLGQSVYEQYF. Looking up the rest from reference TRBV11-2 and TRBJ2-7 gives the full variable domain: EAGVAQSPRYKIIEKRQSVAFWCNPISGHATLYWYQQILGQGPKLLIQFQNNGVVDDSQLPKDRFSAERLKGVDSTLKIQPAKLEDSAVYLCASSLGQSVYEQYFGPGTRLTVT.

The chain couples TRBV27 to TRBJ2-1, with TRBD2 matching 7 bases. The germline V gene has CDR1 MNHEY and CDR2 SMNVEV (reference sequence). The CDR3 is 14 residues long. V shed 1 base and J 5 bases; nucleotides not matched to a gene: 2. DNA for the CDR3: TGTGCCAGCAGTTTATACGGGACTAACAATGAGCAGTTCTTC. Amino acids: CASSLYGTNNEQFF.

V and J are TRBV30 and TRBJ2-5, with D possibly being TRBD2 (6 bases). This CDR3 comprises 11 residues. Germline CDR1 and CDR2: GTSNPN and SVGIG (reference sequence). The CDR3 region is CAGGEQETQYF. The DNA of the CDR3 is TGTGCAGGAGGGGAACAAGAGACCCAGTACTTC.

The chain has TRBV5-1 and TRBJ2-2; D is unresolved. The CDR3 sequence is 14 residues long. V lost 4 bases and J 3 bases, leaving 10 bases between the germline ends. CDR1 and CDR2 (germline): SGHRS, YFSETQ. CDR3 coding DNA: TGCGCCAGCAGCAGACGAGTAGACACCGGGGAGCTGTTTTTT. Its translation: CASSRRVDTGELFF. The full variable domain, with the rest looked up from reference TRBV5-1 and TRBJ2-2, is KAGVTQTPRYLIKTRGQQVTLSCSPISGHRSVSWYQQTPGQGLQFLFEYFSETQRNKGNFPGRFSGRQFSNSRSEMNVSTLELGDSALYLCASSRRVDTGELFFGEGSRLTVL.

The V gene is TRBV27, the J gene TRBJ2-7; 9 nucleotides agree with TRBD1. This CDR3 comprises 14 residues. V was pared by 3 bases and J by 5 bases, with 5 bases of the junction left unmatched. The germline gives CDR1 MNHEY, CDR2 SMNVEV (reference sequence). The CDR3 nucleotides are TGTGCCAGCAGTTTGAGGGACAGGGACGACGAGCAGTACTTC. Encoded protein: CASSLRDRDDEQYF.

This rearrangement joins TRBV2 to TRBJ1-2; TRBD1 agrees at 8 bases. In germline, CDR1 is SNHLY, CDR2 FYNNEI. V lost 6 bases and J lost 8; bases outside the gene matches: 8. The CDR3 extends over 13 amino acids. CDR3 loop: CASRQTGESGYTF. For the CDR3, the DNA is TGTGCCAGCAGACAGACAGGGGAATCCGGCTACACCTTC. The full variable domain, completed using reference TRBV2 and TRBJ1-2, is EPEVTQTPSHQVTQMGQEVILRCVPISNHLYFYWYRQILGQKVEFLVSFYNNEISEKSEIFDDQFSVERPDGSNFTLKIRSTKLEDSAMYFCASRQTGESGYTFGSGTRLTVV.

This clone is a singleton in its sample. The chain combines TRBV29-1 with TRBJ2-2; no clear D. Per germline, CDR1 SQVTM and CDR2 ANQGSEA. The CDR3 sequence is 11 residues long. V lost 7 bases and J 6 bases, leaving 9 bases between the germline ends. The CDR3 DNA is TGCAGCGGGGGTATGGCCGGGGAGCTGTTTTTT. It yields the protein CSGGMAGELFF.

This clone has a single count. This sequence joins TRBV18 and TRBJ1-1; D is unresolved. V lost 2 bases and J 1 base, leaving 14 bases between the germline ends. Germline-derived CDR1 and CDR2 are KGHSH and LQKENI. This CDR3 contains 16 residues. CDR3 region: CASSPGLPGKNTEAFF. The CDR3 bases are TGTGCCAGCTCACCAGGTCTCCCGGGAAAGAACACTGAAGCTTTCTTT.

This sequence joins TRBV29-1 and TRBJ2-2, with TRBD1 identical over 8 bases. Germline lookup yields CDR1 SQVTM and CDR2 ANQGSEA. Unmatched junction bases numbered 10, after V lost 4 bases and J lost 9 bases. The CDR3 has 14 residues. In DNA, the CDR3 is TGCAGCGTTGTGGGCAGGGGGCAGGGGCGGGAGCTGTTTTTT. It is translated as CSVVGRGQGRELFF.

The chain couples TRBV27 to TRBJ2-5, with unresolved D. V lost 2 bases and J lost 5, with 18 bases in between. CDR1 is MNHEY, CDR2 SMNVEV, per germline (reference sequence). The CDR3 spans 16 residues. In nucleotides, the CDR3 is TGTGCCAGCAGTTTAACCCCTATGAAGTCTCGGGAGACCCAGTACTTC. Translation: CASSLTPMKSRETQYF.

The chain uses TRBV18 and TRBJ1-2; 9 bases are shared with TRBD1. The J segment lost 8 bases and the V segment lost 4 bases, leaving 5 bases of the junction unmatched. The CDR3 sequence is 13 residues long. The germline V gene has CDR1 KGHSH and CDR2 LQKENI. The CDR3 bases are TGTGCCAGCTCACGGGGACAGGGCGGCGGCTACACCTTC. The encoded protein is CASSRGQGGGYTF.

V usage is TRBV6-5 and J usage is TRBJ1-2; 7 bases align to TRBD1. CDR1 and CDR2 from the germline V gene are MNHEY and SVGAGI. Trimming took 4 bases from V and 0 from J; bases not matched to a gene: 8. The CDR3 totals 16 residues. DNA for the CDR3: TGTGCCAGCAGTTTCATACAGGGGCGAGCTAACTATGGCTACACCTTC. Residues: CASSFIQGRANYGYTF.

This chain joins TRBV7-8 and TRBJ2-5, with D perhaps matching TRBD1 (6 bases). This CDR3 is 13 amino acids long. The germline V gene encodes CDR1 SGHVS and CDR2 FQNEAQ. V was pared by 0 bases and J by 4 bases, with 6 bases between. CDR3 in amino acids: CASSLAGGETQYF. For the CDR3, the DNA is TGTGCCAGCAGCTTAGCAGGGGGAGAGACCCAGTACTTC.

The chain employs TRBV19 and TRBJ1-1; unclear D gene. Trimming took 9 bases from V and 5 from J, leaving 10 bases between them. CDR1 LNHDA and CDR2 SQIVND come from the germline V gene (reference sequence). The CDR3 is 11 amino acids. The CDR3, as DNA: TGTGCCAGCCGCCTTGGAACTGAAGCTTTCTTT. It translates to CASRLGTEAFF.

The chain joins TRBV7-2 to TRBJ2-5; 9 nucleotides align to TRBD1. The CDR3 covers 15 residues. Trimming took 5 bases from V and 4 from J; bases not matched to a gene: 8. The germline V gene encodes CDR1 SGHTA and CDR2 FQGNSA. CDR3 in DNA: TGTGCCAGCAGCGAGGGACAGGGTAAAGGAGAGACCCAGTACTTC. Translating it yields CASSEGQGKGETQYF. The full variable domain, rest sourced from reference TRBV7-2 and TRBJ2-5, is GAGVSQSPSNKVTEKGKDVELRCDPISGHTALYWYRQSLGQGLEFLIYFQGNSAPDKSGLPSDRFSAERTGGSVSTLTIQRTQQEDSAVYLCASSEGQGKGETQYFGPGTRLLVL.

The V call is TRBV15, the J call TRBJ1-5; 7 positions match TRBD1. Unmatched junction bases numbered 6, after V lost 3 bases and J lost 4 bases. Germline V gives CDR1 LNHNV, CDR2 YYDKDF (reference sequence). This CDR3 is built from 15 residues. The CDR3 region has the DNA TGTGCCACCAGCAGCGGACAGGTGATAAATCAGCCCCAGCATTTT. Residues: CATSSGQVINQPQHF.